This entry is about one TCR beta chain. The sample comes from a study of cytomegalovirus exposure and HLA in healthy donors. In germline, CDR1 is SGHTS, CDR2 YDEGEE. J lost 9 bases, V lost 3 bases, and 3 bases had no gene match. CDR3 size: 12 residues. The PCR was carried out with 60 Vbeta primers and 13 Jbeta primers. This table comes from immunoSEQ multiplex PCR, and its TCRdb copy is limited to in-frame clones, with some not included. The sample includes fewer than 200,000 clones, over 60% of them seen just once. The chain has TRBV5-8 and TRBJ2-1; 7 bases are a match to TRBD2. The TCR was taken from a female donor in good health and CMV-seronegative. The sample was PBMCs. The CDR3 here is CASSSGGLEQFF. DNA for the CDR3: TGTGCCAGCAGCTCGGGGGGTCTTGAGCAGTTCTTC.